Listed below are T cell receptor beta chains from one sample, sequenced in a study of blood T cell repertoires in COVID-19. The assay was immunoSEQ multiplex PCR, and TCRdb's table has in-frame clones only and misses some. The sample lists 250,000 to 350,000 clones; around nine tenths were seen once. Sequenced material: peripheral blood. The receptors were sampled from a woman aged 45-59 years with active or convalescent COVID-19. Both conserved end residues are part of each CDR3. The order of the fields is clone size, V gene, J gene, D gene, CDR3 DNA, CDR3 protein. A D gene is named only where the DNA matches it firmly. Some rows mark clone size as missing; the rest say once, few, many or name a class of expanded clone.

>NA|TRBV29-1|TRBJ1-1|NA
TGCAGCGAATCAGGGAACACTGAAGCTTTCTTT
CSESGNTEAFF
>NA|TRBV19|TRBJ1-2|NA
TGTGCCAGTAGTACAACTGCACACTATGGCTACACCTTC
CASSTTAHYGYTF
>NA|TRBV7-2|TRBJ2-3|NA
TGTGCCAGCAGCTATGGTCGGGTAGTAGCCCCAGATACGCAGTATTTT
CASSYGRVVAPDTQYF
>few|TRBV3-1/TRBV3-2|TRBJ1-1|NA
TGTGCCAGCAGCCAAGGGGTCAGGACTGATAGGAACACTGAAGCTTTCTTT
CASSQGVRTDRNTEAFF
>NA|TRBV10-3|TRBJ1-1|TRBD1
TGTGCCATCAGTGAGTCGAGTCAGGGGGCCTATTCTAACACTGAAGCTTTCTTT
CAISESSQGAYSNTEAFF
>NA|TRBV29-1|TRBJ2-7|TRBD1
TGCAGCGCTTCGGGACAGGGGTACGAGCAGTACTTC
CSASGQGYEQYF
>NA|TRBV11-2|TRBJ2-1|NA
TGTGCCAGCAGCTTAAGGAGCGGCAAAGTATACAATGAGCAGTTCTTC
CASSLRSGKVYNEQFF
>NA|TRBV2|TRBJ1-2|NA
TGTGCCAGCAGTGAAGCAGGGGTGGGCTATGGCTACACCTTC
CASSEAGVGYGYTF
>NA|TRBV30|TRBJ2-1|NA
TGTGCCTGGAGTGTACAGGGGAGGAATGAGCAGTTCTTC
CAWSVQGRNEQFF
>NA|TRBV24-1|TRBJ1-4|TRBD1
TGTGCCACCAGTGAGCGGACAGGGGGAGATGAAAAACTGTTTTTT
CATSERTGGDEKLFF
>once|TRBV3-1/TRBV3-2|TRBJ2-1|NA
TGTGCCAGCAGCCAACGGGGTGCGGGGGCCAATGAGCAGTTCTTC
CASSQRGAGANEQFF
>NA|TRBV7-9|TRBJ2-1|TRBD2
TGTGCCAGCAGCAAAAAAATGGGGGGGAGTAAGTTTCACAATGAGCAGTTCTTC
CASSKKMGGSKFHNEQFF
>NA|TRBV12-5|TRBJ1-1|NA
TGTGCTAGTGGTCTCACACGTAGCCCGGGGGCTGAAGCTTTCTTT
CASGLTRSPGAEAFF
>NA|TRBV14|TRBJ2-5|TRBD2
TGTGCCAGCAGCCAGCTAGCGGGGGGGCACTCGGTGGAGACCCAGTACTTC
CASSQLAGGHSVETQYF
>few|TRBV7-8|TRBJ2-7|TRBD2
TGTGCCAGCAGCTTACCGGGACTAGCGCTTCAGTACTTC
CASSLPGLALQYF
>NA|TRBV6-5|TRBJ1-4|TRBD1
TGTGCCAGCAGTTACGGGACAGGGTTTGGTGAAAAACTGTTTTTT
CASSYGTGFGEKLFF